Given below is one TCR beta chain in context. Its target is not known. Germline-derived CDR1 and CDR2 are MNHEY and SVGAGI. The CDR3 spans 16 residues. V was shortened by 2 bases and J by 0 bases, with 11 bases between the two germline ends. The data originate from a study of T cell repertoires in cytomegalovirus infection. Looking at the study overall: CMV infection together with matching HLA type was indicated by public TCR beta signatures.

Findings and caveats of the study: CMV-specific HLA-C-restricted TCR beta clonotypes dominated the ex vivo response.

TCRdb re-called the reads through MiXCR, storing one row per CDR3 protein. The table includes 750,000 to 900,000 distinct CDR3 sequences, 25% to 35% detected once. V usage is TRBV6-5 and J usage is TRBJ1-3, with D uncertain. This receptor was obtained from a human donor in good health (CMV status not recorded). Some clones in this sample may be carry-over from other donors' samples. This specimen was cultured CD8+ T cells from PBMCs, taken from culture after CMV antigen stimulation. The chain's CDR3 is CASSYRSRFSGNTIYF. CDR3 sequence (DNA): TGTGCCAGCAGTTACAGGTCGCGCTTCTCTGGAAACACCATATATTTT.